This TCR beta chain is from a study of cytomegalovirus exposure and HLA in healthy donors. General observations from the study: From TCR beta sequences, most subjects' HLA-A and HLA-B alleles were reportedly predicted accurately. Cytomegalovirus-associated status was assigned to some 160 TCR beta chains.

PCR involved 60 Vbeta and 13 Jbeta primers. Using immunoSEQ multiplex PCR, the repertoire was profiled, and TCRdb retains in-frame clones only, with some absent. The sample includes almost 90,000 clones, 85% of them seen just once. As regards this clone: Its target is unknown.

Donors in the study were healthy people who gave bone marrow. Germline CDR1 and CDR2: SGHRS and YFSETQ. Trimming removed 3 bases from V and 4 bases from J; junction bases left unmatched: 23. The CDR3 is 21 residues long. The sequenced sample was PBMCs. The clonotype comes from a man in his forties in good health and CMV-seropositive. The V gene is TRBV5-1, the J gene TRBJ2-3; 10 bases are shared with TRBD2. This CDR3 is CASSSSSKNWASGGFSDTQYF. For the CDR3, the DNA is TGCGCCAGCAGCTCTTCTTCTAAGAATTGGGCTAGCGGGGGTTTTTCAGATACGCAGTATTTT. The variable domain in full, with the rest retrieved from reference TRBV5-1 and TRBJ2-3, is KAGVTQTPRYLIKTRGQQVTLSCSPISGHRSVSWYQQTPGQGLQFLFEYFSETQRNKGNFPGRFSGRQFSNSRSEMNVSTLELGDSALYLCASSSSSKNWASGGFSDTQYFGPGTRLTVL.